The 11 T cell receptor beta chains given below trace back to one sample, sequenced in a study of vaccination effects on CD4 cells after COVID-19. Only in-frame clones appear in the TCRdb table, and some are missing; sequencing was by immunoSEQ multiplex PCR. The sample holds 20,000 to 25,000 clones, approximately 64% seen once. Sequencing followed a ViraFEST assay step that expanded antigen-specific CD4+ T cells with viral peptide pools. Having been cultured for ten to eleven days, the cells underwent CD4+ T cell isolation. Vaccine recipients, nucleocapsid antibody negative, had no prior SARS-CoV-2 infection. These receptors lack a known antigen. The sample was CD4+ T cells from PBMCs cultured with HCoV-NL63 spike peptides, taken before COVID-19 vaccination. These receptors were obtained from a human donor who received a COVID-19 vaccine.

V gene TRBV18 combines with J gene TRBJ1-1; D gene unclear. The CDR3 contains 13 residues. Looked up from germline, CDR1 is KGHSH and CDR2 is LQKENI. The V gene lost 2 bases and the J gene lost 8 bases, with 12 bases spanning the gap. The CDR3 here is CASSPEFVTEAFF. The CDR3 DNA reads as TGTGCCAGCTCACCAGAGTTTGTAACAGAAGCTTTCTTT.

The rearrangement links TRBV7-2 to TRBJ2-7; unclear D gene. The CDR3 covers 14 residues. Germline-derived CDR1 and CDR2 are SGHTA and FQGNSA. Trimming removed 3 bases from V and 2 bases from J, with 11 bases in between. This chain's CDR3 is CASSLIYSTYEQYF. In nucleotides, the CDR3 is TGTGCCAGCAGCTTGATTTACAGTACCTACGAGCAGTACTTC. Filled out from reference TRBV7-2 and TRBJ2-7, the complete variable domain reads GAGVSQSPSNKVTEKGKDVELRCDPISGHTALYWYRQSLGQGLEFLIYFQGNSAPDKSGLPSDRFSAERTGGSVSTLTIQRTQQEDSAVYLCASSLIYSTYEQYFGPGTRLTVT.

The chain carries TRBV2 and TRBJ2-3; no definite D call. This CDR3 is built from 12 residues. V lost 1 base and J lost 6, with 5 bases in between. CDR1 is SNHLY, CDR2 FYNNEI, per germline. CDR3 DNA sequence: TGTGCCAGCAGTGAAGGGTCCGATACGCAGTATTTT. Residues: CASSEGSDTQYF.

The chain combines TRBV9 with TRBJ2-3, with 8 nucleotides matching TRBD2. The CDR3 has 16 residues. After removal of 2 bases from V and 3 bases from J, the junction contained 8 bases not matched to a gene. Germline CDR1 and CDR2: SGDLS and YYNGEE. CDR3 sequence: CASSVSRGGPTDTQYF. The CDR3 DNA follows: TGTGCCAGCAGCGTTTCCCGGGGGGGGCCGACAGATACGCAGTATTTT.

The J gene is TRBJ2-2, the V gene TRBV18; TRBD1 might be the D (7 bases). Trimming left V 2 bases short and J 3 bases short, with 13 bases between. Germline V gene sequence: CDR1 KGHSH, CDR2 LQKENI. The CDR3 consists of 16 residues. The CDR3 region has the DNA TGTGCCAGCTCACCAGGACAGGCGGGATACACCGGGGAGCTGTTTTTT. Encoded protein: CASSPGQAGYTGELFF.

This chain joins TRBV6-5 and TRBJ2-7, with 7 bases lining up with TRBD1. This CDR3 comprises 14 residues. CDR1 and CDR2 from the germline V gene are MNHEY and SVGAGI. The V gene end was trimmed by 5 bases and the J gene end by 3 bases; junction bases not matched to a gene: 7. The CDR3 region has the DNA TGTGCCAGCAGTATCCGCAGGGGGAACTACGAGCAGTACTTC. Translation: CASSIRRGNYEQYF.

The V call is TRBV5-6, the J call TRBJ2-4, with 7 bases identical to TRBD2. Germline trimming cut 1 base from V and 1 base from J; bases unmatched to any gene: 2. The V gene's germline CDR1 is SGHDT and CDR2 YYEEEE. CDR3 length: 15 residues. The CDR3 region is CASSLKAGAKNIQYF. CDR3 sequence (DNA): TGTGCCAGCAGCTTGAAAGCGGGGGCCAAAAACATTCAGTACTTC. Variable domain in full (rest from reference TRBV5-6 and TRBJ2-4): DAGVTQSPTHLIKTRGQQVTLRCSPKSGHDTVSWYQQALGQGPQFIFQYYEEEERQRGNFPDRFSGHQFPNYSSELNVNALLLGDSALYLCASSLKAGAKNIQYFGAGTRLSVL.

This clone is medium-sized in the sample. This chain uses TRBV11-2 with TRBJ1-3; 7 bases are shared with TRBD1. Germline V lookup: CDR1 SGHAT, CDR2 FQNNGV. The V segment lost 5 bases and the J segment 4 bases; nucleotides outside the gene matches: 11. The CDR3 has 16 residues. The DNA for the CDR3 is TGTGCCAGCAGCGGAGGACAGGTGTTACACGGAAACACCATATATTTT. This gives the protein CASSGGQVLHGNTIYF.

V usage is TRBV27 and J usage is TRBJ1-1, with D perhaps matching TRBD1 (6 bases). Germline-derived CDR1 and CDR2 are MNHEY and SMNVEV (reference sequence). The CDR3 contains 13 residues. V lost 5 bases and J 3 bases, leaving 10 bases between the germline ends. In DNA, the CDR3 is TGTGCCAGCAGTCCCGGGACACACACTGAAGCTTTCTTT. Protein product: CASSPGTHTEAFF.

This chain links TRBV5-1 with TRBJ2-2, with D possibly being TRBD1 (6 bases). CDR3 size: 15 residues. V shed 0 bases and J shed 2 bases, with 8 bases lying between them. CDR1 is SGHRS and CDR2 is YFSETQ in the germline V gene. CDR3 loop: CASSLDRVNTGELFF. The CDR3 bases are TGCGCCAGCAGCTTGGACAGGGTTAACACCGGGGAGCTGTTTTTT.

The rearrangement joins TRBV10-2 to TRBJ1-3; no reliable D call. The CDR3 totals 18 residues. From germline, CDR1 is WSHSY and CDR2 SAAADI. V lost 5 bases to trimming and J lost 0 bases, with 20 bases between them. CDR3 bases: TGCGCCAGCAGTCGCACGTCTCAGAGCGGAGTCTCTGGAAACACCATATATTTT. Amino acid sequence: CASSRTSQSGVSGNTIYF.